This T cell receptor beta chain was sequenced in a study of PD-L1 blockade in urothelial cancer. Study outcomes and limitations: Pretreatment clonality of the blood TCR repertoire below the median was predictive of superior survival.

The repertoire was sequenced with immunoSEQ multiplex PCR; TCRdb's copy has only in-frame clones and lacks some. Of under 35,000 clones in the sample, around 86% were seen once. Turning to this clone: The antigen is unknown.

This CDR3 region has 15 residues. V lost 0 bases and J lost 8, with 12 bases in between. Germline loops: CDR1 SGHRS, CDR2 YFSETQ. This receptor was identified in a man aged 50 to 59 with urothelial cancer. V is TRBV5-1 and J is TRBJ1-6; D remains ambiguous. The starting material was PBMCs, obtained around atezolizumab (anti-PD-L1) treatment. The DNA for the CDR3 is TGCGCCAGCAGCTTGGTGCCCGGGAAGGATTCACCCCTCCACTTT. This codes for CASSLVPGKDSPLHF.